The next 14 T cell receptor beta chains were all read from a single sample in a study of cytomegalovirus exposure and HLA in healthy donors. The table came from immunoSEQ multiplex PCR; TCRdb's copy has only in-frame clones and leaves some out. The sample lists over 250,000 clones, approximately 90% occurring once. Sequenced input: PBMCs. These receptors all come from a woman aged 25-40 years in good health and CMV-seropositive.

V is TRBV7-2 and J is TRBJ2-1, with unresolved D. Between the trimmed V and J ends, which lost 1 base and 1 base, there was a span of 8 bases. This CDR3 is 15 amino acids long. Germline CDR1 reads SGHTA; CDR2 reads FQGNSA. The DNA for the CDR3 is TGTGCCAGCAGCTTAGTGGCGGAGTCCTACAATGAGCAGTTCTTC. This codes for CASSLVAESYNEQFF.

This chain uses TRBV27 with TRBJ1-5; D remains ambiguous. The germline CDR1 and CDR2 sequences are MNHEY and SMNVEV (reference sequence). The CDR3 runs 16 residues. V lost 3 bases, J lost 1 base, and 13 bases lay in between. CDR3 amino acids: CASSFSGSGSNQPQHF. The CDR3 coding sequence is TGTGCCAGCAGTTTTAGTGGCAGCGGAAGCAATCAGCCCCAGCATTTT.

About this clone itself: Other nucleotide sequences in the sample specify the same CDR3. This chain links TRBV10-3 with TRBJ1-5; D is unresolved. V dropped 3 bases and J dropped 4 bases, with 4 bases sitting between them. The V gene's germline CDR1 is ENHRY and CDR2 SYGVKD. The CDR3 totals 12 residues. The CDR3: CAISDSNQPQHF. As DNA, the CDR3 is TGTGCCATCAGTGACTCGAATCAGCCCCAGCATTTT.

This chain joins TRBV9 and TRBJ2-7; possibly TRBD1 for D (6 bases). CDR3 size: 13 residues. V lost 3 bases to trimming and J lost 1 base, with 8 bases between them. The germline V gene has CDR1 SGDLS and CDR2 YYNGEE. This CDR3 reads CASSGQVSYEQYF. CDR3 bases: TGTGCCAGCAGCGGACAGGTATCCTACGAGCAGTACTTC.

The J gene is TRBJ1-1, the V gene TRBV30, with D possibly TRBD1 on 5 matching bases. Trimming took off 5 bases at V and 4 bases at J, with 14 bases between the two ends. CDR1 and CDR2 from the germline V gene are GTSNPN and SVGIG (reference sequence). This CDR3 is 13 amino acids long. The CDR3 sequence: CAWAPGGSTEAFF. The CDR3 coding sequence is TGTGCCTGGGCTCCGGGGGGGAGCACTGAAGCTTTCTTT.

This clone was recorded only once. The chain couples TRBV27 to TRBJ1-6, with TRBD1 matching over 9 bases. With 8 bases clipped from V and 1 base from J, the junction kept 6 bases outside the gene matches. Germline V lookup: CDR1 MNHEY, CDR2 SMNVEV (reference sequence). The CDR3 contains 16 residues. CDR3 nucleotide sequence: TGTGCCAGCGGACAGGGGATAAGTTCCTATAATTCACCCCTCCACTTT. It encodes CASGQGISSYNSPLHF.

This chain joins TRBV25-1 and TRBJ1-1; the D is unclear. Trimming removed 3 bases from V and 5 bases from J, with 10 bases in between. Germline V gene lookup returns CDR1 MGHDK and CDR2 SYGVNS. CDR3 length: 13 amino acids. CDR3 residues: CASSDLGGTEAFF. Written as DNA, the CDR3 is TGTGCCAGCAGTGACTTGGGTGGAACTGAAGCTTTCTTT.

This rearrangement joins TRBV9 to TRBJ2-1, with D perhaps TRBD2 (5 bases). V was pared by 4 bases and J by 7 bases, with 18 bases between. This CDR3 is built from 15 residues. CDR1 is SGDLS, CDR2 YYNGEE, per germline. CDR3 sequence: CASSQNVGVGNEQFF. The CDR3 bases are TGTGCCAGCAGCCAAAACGTCGGGGTTGGAAATGAGCAGTTCTTC. Full variable domain (missing parts from reference TRBV9 and TRBJ2-1): DSGVTQTPKHLITATGQRVTLRCSPRSGDLSVYWYQQSLDQGLQFLIQYYNGEERAKGNILERFSAQQFPDLHSELNLSSLELGDSALYFCASSQNVGVGNEQFFGPGTRLTVL.

This rearrangement joins TRBV7-2 to TRBJ2-3; D uncertain. CDR3 length: 15 amino acids. Per the germline V gene, CDR1 is SGHTA and CDR2 is FQGNSA. The ends were cut back, 3 bases at V and 4 bases at J, with 14 bases in the middle. In DNA form, the CDR3 reads TGTGCCAGCAGCTTGGGTTTCACTGGGGCAGATACGCAGTATTTT. Translating gives CASSLGFTGADTQYF.

The chain carries TRBV5-6 and TRBJ2-7; D is possibly TRBD2 (5 bases). Germline V gene lookup returns CDR1 SGHDT and CDR2 YYEEEE. Between the trimmed V and J ends, which lost 6 bases and 0 bases, there was a span of 16 bases. The CDR3 is 15 amino acids. CDR3 in amino acids: CASMWAMGSSYEQYF. CDR3 in DNA: TGTGCCAGCATGTGGGCCATGGGGAGCTCCTACGAGCAGTACTTC. Combining the CDR3 with reference TRBV5-6 and TRBJ2-7 gives the whole variable domain DAGVTQSPTHLIKTRGQQVTLRCSPKSGHDTVSWYQQALGQGPQFIFQYYEEEERQRGNFPDRFSGHQFPNYSSELNVNALLLGDSALYLCASMWAMGSSYEQYFGPGTRLTVT.

This rearrangement joins TRBV30 to TRBJ2-3, with a possible D match to TRBD2 (5 bases). The V end lost 2 bases, the J end lost 2 bases, and 11 bases lay between the germline ends. This CDR3 has 14 residues. CDR1 and CDR2 from the germline V gene are GTSNPN and SVGIG (reference sequence). CDR3 residues: CAWSRLASTDTQYF. In DNA form, the CDR3 reads TGTGCCTGGAGTAGGCTAGCCTCCACAGATACGCAGTATTTT. Supplemented by reference TRBV30 and TRBJ2-3, the full variable domain reads SQTIHQWPATLVQPVGSPLSLECTVEGTSNPNLYWYRQAAGRGLQLLFYSVGIGQISSEVPQNLSASRPQDRQFILSSKKLLLSDSGFYLCAWSRLASTDTQYFGPGTRLTVL.

The chain carries TRBV5-1 and TRBJ1-1; D remains unclear. CDR3 length equals 13 residues. The germline CDR1 and CDR2 sequences are SGHRS and YFSETQ. V was pared by 2 bases and J by 3 bases, with 8 bases between. As DNA, the CDR3 is TGCGCCAGCAGCTTCTGGTTGGACACTGAAGCTTTCTTT. Protein sequence: CASSFWLDTEAFF.

This sequence joins TRBV5-4 and TRBJ1-1; D call uncertain. CDR1 and CDR2 from the germline V gene are SGHNT and YYREEE (reference sequence). Trimming pared 2 bases from V and 10 bases from J, leaving 12 bases between. This CDR3 spans 12 amino acids. CDR3 amino acids: CASSFQGRRAFF. Here the CDR3 DNA reads TGTGCCAGCAGCTTTCAAGGGCGGAGAGCTTTCTTT.

This sequence joins TRBV6-6 and TRBJ1-1; no clear D. The germline V gene has CDR1 MNHNY and CDR2 SVGAGI (reference sequence). The CDR3 covers 12 residues. The V gene lost 0 bases and the J gene lost 8 bases, with 7 bases spanning the gap. The CDR3 region has the DNA TGTGCCAGCAGTTACTCTACAGTCGAAGCTTTCTTT. Residues: CASSYSTVEAFF.